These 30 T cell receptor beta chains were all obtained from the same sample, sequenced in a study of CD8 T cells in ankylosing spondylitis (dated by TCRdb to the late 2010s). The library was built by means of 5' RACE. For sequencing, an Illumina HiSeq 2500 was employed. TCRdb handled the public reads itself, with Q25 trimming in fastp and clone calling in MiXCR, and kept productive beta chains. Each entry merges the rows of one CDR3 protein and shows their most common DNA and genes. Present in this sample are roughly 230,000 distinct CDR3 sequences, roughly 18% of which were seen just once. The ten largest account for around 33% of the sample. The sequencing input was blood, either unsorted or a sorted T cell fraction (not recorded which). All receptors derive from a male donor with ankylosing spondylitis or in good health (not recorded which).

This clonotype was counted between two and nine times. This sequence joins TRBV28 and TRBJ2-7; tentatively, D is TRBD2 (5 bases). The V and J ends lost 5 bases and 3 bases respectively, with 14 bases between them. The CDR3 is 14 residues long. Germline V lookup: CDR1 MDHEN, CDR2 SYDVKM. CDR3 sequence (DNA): TGTGCCAGCAGTGCTTCCGGGAATTACTACGAGCAGTACTTC. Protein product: CASSASGNYYEQYF. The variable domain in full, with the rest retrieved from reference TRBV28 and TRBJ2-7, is DVKVTQSSRYLVKRTGEKVFLECVQDMDHENMFWYRQDPGLGLRLIYFSYDVKMKEKGDIPEGYSVSREKKERFSLILESASTNQTSMYLCASSASGNYYEQYFGPGTRLTVT.

CDR3 nucleotides: TGTGCCATCATGTCTGAGGGGCGGGAGCAGTTCTTC. This codes for CAIMSEGREQFF. V usage is TRBV10-3 and J usage is TRBJ2-1; D may be TRBD1 or TRBD2 (5 bases each). Trimming removed 7 bases from V and 10 bases from J, with 14 bases in between. CDR3 size: 12 residues. Per germline, CDR1 ENHRY and CDR2 SYGVKD.

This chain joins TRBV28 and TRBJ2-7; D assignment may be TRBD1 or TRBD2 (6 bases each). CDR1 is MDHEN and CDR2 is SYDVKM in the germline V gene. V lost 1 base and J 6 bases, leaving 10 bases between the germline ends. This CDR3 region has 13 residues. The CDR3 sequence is CASSLSGAGEQYF. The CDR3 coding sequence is TGTGCCAGCAGTTTATCGGGGGCTGGCGAGCAGTACTTC.

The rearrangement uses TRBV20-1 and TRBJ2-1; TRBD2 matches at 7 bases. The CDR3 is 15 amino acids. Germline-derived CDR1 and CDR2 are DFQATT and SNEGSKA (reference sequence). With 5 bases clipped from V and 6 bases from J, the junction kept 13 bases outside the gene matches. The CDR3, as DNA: TGCAGTGCTGCCAACGGGGAGGGCCCTGGCAATGAGCAGTTCTTC. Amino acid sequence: CSAANGEGPGNEQFF.

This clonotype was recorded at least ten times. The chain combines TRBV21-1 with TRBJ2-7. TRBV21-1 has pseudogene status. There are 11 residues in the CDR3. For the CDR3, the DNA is TGTGCCAGCGGGGAGGTCTTCGAGCAGTACTTC. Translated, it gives CASGEVFEQYF.

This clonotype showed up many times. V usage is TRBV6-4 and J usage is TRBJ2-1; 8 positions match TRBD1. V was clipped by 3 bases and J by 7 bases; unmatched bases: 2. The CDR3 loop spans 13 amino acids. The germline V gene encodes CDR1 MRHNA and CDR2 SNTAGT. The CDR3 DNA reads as TGTGCCAGCAGTGAAGACAGGGGTAATGAGCAGTTCTTC. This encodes CASSEDRGNEQFF.

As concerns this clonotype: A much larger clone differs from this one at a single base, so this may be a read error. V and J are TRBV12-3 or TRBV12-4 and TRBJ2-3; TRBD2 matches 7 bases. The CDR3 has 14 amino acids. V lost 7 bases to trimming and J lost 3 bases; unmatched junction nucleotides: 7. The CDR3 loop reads CASTRGGQTDTQYF. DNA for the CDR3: TGTGCCAGCACCCGGGGAGGGCAAACAGATACGCAGTATTTT.

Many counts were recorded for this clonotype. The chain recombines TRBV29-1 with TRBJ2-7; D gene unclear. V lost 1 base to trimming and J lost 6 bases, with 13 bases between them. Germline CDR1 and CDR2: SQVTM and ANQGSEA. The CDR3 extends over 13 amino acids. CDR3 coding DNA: TGCAGCGTTGAAGCAGGCCCTTCTGCCGAGCAGTACTTC. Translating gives CSVEAGPSAEQYF.

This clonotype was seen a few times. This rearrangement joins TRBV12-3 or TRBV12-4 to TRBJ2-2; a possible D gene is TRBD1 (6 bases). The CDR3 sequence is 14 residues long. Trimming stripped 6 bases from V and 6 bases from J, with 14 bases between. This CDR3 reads CASRRTEAPGELFF. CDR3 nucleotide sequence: TGTGCCAGCAGGCGGACAGAAGCTCCCGGGGAGCTGTTTTTT.

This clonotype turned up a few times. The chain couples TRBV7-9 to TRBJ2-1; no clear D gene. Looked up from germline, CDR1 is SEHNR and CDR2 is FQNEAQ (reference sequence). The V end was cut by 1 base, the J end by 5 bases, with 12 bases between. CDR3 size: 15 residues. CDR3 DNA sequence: TGTGCCAGCAGCTTAGGGCTGGGAACAAACAATGAGCAGTTCTTC. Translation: CASSLGLGTNNEQFF.

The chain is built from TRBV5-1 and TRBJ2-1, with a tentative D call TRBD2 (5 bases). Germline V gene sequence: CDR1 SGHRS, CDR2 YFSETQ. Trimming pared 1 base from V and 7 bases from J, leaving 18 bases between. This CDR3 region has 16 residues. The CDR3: CASSLYPPGNGNEQFF. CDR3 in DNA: TGCGCCAGCAGCTTGTACCCCCCCGGGAACGGTAATGAGCAGTTCTTC.

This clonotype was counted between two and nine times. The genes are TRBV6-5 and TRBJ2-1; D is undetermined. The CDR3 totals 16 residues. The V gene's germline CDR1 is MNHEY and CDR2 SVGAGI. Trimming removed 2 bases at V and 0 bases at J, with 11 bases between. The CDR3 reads CASSYEPRGSYNEQFF. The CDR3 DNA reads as TGTGCCAGCAGTTACGAACCCCGAGGCTCCTACAATGAGCAGTTCTTC.

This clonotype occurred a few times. The CDR3 DNA sequence: TGTGCCAGCAGCTTGGCCTTAATGCTCGAGAGCGGGGAGCTGTTTTTT. It specifies CASSLALMLESGELFF. The chain combines TRBV11-2 with TRBJ2-2; D not certain. The CDR3 length is 16 residues. Per germline, CDR1 SGHAT and CDR2 FQNNGV. V lost 3 bases and J lost 7, with 18 bases in between.

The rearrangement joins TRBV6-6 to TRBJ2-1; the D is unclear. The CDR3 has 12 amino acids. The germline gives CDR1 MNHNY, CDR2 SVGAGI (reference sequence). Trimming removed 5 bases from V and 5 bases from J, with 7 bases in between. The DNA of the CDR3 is TGTGCCAGCAGTGGTTACAACAATGAGCAGTTCTTC. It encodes CASSGYNNEQFF.

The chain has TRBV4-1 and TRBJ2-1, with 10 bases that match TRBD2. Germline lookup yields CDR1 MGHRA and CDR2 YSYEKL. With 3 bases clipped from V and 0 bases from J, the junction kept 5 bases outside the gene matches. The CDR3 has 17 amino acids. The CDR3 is CASSHGLAGDSYNEQFF. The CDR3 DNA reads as TGCGCCAGCAGCCATGGGCTAGCGGGAGACTCCTACAATGAGCAGTTCTTC.

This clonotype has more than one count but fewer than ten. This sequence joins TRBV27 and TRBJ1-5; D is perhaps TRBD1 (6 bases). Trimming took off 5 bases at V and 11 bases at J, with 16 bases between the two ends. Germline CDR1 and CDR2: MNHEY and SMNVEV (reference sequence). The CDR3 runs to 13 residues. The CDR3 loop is CASSPQGSSAQHF. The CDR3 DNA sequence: TGTGCCAGCAGTCCCCAGGGGTCCTCGGCCCAGCATTTT.

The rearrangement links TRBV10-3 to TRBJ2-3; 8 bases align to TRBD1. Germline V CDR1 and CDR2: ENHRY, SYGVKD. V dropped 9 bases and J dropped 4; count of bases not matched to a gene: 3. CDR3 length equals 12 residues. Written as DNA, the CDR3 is TGTGCCATGAGGACAGGGCCAGATACGCAGTATTTT. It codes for CAMRTGPDTQYF.

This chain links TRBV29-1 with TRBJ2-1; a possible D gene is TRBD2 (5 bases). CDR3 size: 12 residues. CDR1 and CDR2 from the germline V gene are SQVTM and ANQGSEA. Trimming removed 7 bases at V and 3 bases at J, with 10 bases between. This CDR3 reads CSALGNYNEQFF. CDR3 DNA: TGCAGCGCACTAGGAAACTACAATGAGCAGTTCTTC.

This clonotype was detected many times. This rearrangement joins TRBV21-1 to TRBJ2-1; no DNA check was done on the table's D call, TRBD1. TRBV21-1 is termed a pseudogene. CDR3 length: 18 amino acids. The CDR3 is CASSKCASAGPPYNEQFF. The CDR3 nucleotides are TGTGCCAGCAGCAAATGTGCTAGCGCCGGCCCCCCTTACAATGAGCAGTTCTTC.

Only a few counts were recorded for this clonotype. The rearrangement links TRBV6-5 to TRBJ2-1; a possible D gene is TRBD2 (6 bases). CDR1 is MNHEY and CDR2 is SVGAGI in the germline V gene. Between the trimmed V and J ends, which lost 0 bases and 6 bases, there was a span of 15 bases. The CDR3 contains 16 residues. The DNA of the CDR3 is TGTGCCAGCAGTTACTCGGACTACCTGTCGGCCAATGAGCAGTTCTTC. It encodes CASSYSDYLSANEQFF.

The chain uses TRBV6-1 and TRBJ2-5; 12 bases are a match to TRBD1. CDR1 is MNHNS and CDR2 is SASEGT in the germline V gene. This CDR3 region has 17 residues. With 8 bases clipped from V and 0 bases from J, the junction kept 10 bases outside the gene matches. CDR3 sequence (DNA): TGTGCCAGCCCCTCCCGGGACAGGGGGCCGTACCAAGAGACCCAGTACTTC. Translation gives CASPSRDRGPYQETQYF.

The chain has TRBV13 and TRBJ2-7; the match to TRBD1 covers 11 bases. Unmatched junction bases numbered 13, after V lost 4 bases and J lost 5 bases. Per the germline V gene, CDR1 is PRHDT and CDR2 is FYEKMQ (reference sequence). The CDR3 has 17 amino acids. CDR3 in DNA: TGTGCCAGCAGCTACCATCCCTCGGGACAGGGGGGCCACGAGCAGTACTTC. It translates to CASSYHPSGQGGHEQYF.

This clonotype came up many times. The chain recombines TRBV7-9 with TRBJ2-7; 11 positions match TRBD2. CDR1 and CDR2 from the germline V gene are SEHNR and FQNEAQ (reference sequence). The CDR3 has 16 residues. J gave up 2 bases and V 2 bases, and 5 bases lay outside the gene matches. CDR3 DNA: TGTGCCAGCAGCTTACCCGGGACTAGCGGCCCCTACGAGCAGTACTTC. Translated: CASSLPGTSGPYEQYF.

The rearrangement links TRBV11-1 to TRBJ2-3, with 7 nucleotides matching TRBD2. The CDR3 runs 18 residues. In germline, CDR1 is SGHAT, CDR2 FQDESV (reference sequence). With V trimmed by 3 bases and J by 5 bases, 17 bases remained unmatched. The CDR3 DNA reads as TGTGCCAGCAGCTTGACGGTGAGCGGGACCATCCAAGGAGATACGCAGTATTTT. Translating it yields CASSLTVSGTIQGDTQYF.

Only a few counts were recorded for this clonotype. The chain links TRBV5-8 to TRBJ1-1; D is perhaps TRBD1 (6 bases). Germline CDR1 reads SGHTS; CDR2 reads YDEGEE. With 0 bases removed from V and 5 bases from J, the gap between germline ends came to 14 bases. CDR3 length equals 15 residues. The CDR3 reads CASSLAGGLETEAFF. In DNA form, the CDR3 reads TGTGCCAGCAGCTTGGCTGGGGGGCTGGAGACTGAAGCTTTCTTT.

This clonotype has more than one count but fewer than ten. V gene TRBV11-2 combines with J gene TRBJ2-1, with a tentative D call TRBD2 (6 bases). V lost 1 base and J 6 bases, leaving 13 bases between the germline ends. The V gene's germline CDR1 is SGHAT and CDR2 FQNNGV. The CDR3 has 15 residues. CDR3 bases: TGTGCCAGCAGCTTAGGGACCCTCGGGGGCAATGAGCAGTTCTTC. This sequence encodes CASSLGTLGGNEQFF.

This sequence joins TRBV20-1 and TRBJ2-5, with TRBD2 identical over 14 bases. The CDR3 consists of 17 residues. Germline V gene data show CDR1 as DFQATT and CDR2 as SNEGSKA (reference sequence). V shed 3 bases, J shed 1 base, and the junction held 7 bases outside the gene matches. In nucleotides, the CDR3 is TGCAGTGCTAGGGGACTAGCGGGAGAAAACTTCCAAGAGACCCAGTACTTC. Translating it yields CSARGLAGENFQETQYF.

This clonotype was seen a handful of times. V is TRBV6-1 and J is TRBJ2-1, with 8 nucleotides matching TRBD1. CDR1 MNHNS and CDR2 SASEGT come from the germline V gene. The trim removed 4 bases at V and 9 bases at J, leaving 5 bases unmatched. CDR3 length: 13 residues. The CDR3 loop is CASSATGAGEQFF. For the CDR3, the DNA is TGTGCCAGCAGTGCGACAGGGGCAGGTGAGCAGTTCTTC.

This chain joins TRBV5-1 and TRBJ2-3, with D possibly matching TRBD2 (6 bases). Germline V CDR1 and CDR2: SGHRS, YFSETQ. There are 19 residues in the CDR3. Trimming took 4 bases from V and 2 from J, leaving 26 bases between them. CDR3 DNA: TGCGCCAGCAGCCCCGGCTGGAGGGCCCAAGTGGTAGACACAGATACGCAGTATTTT. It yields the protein CASSPGWRAQVVDTDTQYF.

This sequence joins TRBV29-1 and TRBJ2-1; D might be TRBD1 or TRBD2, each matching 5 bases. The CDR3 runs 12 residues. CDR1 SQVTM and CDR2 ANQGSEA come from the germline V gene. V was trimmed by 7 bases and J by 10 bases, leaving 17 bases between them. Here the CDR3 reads CSGQRDLWEQFF. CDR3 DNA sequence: TGCAGCGGTCAGAGGGACCTCTGGGAGCAGTTCTTC.